This T cell receptor beta chain was found in a study of technical replicates of blood from several donors. Trimming removed 5 bases from V and 0 bases from J; junction bases left unmatched: 14. Germline V CDR1 and CDR2: MDHEN, SYDVKM. The CDR3 is made up of 18 amino acids. Repertoires were generated with immunoSEQ multiplex PCR, while TCRdb's copy carries only in-frame clones and drops some. The top ten clones hold 0.21% of a sample with 95,000 to 100,000 clones, under 96% of them seen once. Material for sequencing was T cells isolated from PBMCs. This sequence joins TRBV28 and TRBJ1-2; TRBD1 aligns across 8 bases. This sequence was found in a human donor in good health. The CDR3 loop is CASSDPGQGGLANYGYTF. CDR3 DNA: TGTGCCAGCAGTGATCCTGGACAGGGAGGTCTTGCTAACTATGGCTACACCTTC.